This T cell receptor (beta chain) was recorded in a study of PD-1 blockade in classical Hodgkin lymphoma. Findings and caveats of the study: Lower baseline TCR diversity was reported for newly diagnosed patients than for healthy donors.

Measured with immunoSEQ multiplex PCR; TCRdb has only the in-frame clones, and not every one. The table includes about 60,000 clones, around 90% detected once. Notes on this clone: Its antigen remains unidentified.

This CDR3 is 14 amino acids long. Trimming took off 0 bases at V and 5 bases at J, with 9 bases between the two ends. The germline V gene has CDR1 SGHRS and CDR2 YFSETQ. Time point: cycle 4 day 1 (C4D1), after around six weeks of nivolumab. Exposure to brentuximab vedotin varied, and each patient had relapsed following autologous stem cell transplantation. The specimen comprised peripheral blood mononuclear cells (PBMCs), sampled before the fourth cycle of nivolumab. The clonotype comes from a human donor with classical Hodgkin lymphoma. J is TRBJ2-1 and V is TRBV5-1; D not certain. The CDR3 DNA sequence: TGCGCCAGCAGCTTGGCGGTAGCCCACAATGAGCAGTTCTTC. Translating it yields CASSLAVAHNEQFF.